These T cell receptor beta chains were read from a single sample in a study of regulatory T cells in long-lasting Graves disease. TCRdb recomputed calls from the multiplex PCR reads with MiXCR, one row per CDR3 protein. There are around 400,000 distinct CDR3 sequences in the sample; 20% to 25% occur only once, and approximately 28% lies in the top ten. Here the sequenced sample was peripheral blood mononuclear cells (PBMCs), taken when the disease was refractory, from a patient treated with antithyroid drugs. These receptors originate from a woman aged 40 to 49 with Graves disease. Each CDR3 is given with its conserved first and last residue. The order of the fields is CDR3 DNA, CDR3 protein, clone size, J gene, V gene, D gene. The D gene is left open where the match is weak. Clone size is not always given. Where it is, it says once, few, many or a class for expanded clones.

cdr3_nt: TGTGCCAGCAGTCGGGGGGACACTTCCTACGAGCAGTACTTC; cdr3_aa: CASSRGDTSYEQYF; clone_size: few; j_call: TRBJ2-7; v_call: TRBV12-3/TRBV12-4; d_call: NA
cdr3_nt: TGTGCCAGTAGTATAGCCCGGAATCGCAATCAGCCCCAGCATTTT; cdr3_aa: CASSIARNRNQPQHF; clone_size: NA; j_call: TRBJ1-5; v_call: TRBV19; d_call: NA
cdr3_nt: TGCGCCAGCAGCTTGTGGGACAGGGTCTACGAGCAGTACTTC; cdr3_aa: CASSLWDRVYEQYF; clone_size: few; j_call: TRBJ2-7; v_call: TRBV5-1; d_call: TRBD1
cdr3_nt: TGTGCCTGGAGTGGCAGACCAAGCTCCTACAATGAGCAGTTCTTC; cdr3_aa: CAWSGRPSSYNEQFF; clone_size: NA; j_call: TRBJ2-1; v_call: TRBV30; d_call: NA
cdr3_nt: TGTGCCAGCAGCCAAGTCAGGGGGCGTGAAAAACTGTTTTTT; cdr3_aa: CASSQVRGREKLFF; clone_size: many; j_call: TRBJ1-4; v_call: TRBV14; d_call: TRBD1
cdr3_nt: TGCAGTGCTAGACGGGTGGGGGTTCAAGAGACCCAGTACTTC; cdr3_aa: CSARRVGVQETQYF; clone_size: many; j_call: TRBJ2-5; v_call: TRBV20-1; d_call: NA
cdr3_nt: TGTGCCAGCAGCTCGAGCTCTAGCTGGGCGAACGAGCAGTACTTC; cdr3_aa: CASSSSSSWANEQYF; clone_size: many; j_call: TRBJ2-7; v_call: TRBV12-3/TRBV12-4; d_call: NA
cdr3_nt: TGTGCCAGCAGGGATAAGGGACATCCGAGCTATGGCTACACCTTC; cdr3_aa: CASRDKGHPSYGYTF; clone_size: many; j_call: TRBJ1-2; v_call: TRBV28; d_call: NA
cdr3_nt: TGTGCCAGCAGCCATATAACCGGGACAGGGACATATCGCTCCTACGAGCAGTACTTC; cdr3_aa: CASSHITGTGTYRSYEQYF; clone_size: few; j_call: TRBJ2-7; v_call: TRBV14; d_call: TRBD1
cdr3_nt: TGTGCCAGCAGCGGAGCTAACTATGGCTACACCTTC; cdr3_aa: CASSGANYGYTF; clone_size: NA; j_call: TRBJ1-2; v_call: TRBV6-1; d_call: NA
cdr3_nt: TGTGCCAGCAGCCCCTCGTGGGGTAGCAATCAGCCCCAGCATTTT; cdr3_aa: CASSPSWGSNQPQHF; clone_size: many; j_call: TRBJ1-5; v_call: TRBV7-9; d_call: NA
cdr3_nt: TGTGCCACCAGCAGGGGCCGAACACAAGCTTTCTTT; cdr3_aa: CATSRGRTQAFF; clone_size: NA; j_call: TRBJ1-1; v_call: TRBV15; d_call: NA
cdr3_nt: TGTGCCAGCAGCTTAGTACAGGGGGCTAATCAGCCCCAGCATTTT; cdr3_aa: CASSLVQGANQPQHF; clone_size: few; j_call: TRBJ1-5; v_call: TRBV7-6; d_call: TRBD1
cdr3_nt: TGTGCCAGCAGCGGGACCAAAGGGGGCTGGACTGAAGCTTTCTTT; cdr3_aa: CASSGTKGGWTEAFF; clone_size: once; j_call: TRBJ1-1; v_call: TRBV5-8; d_call: TRBD1
cdr3_nt: TGCGCCAGCAGGGGACAGGCCCAAGGTGAAAAACTGTTTTTT; cdr3_aa: CASRGQAQGEKLFF; clone_size: few; j_call: TRBJ1-4; v_call: TRBV10-2; d_call: TRBD1
cdr3_nt: TGTGCCAGCAGCTTAAATGCCTGGGGCAATGAGCAGTTCTTC; cdr3_aa: CASSLNAWGNEQFF; clone_size: NA; j_call: TRBJ2-1; v_call: TRBV7-6; d_call: NA
cdr3_nt: TGTGCCAGCAGTTATCCGGGGGAGAACACTGAAGCTTTCTTT; cdr3_aa: CASSYPGENTEAFF; clone_size: many; j_call: TRBJ1-1; v_call: TRBV6-5; d_call: NA
cdr3_nt: TGCGCCAGCAGTTCCGACAGGGGAAAGACCCAGTACTTC; cdr3_aa: CASSSDRGKTQYF; clone_size: many; j_call: TRBJ2-5; v_call: TRBV10-1; d_call: TRBD1
cdr3_nt: TGTGCCAGCAGTTTAGGGCGGAGGTTGACCTACGAGCAGTACTTC; cdr3_aa: CASSLGRRLTYEQYF; clone_size: many; j_call: TRBJ2-7; v_call: TRBV28; d_call: NA
cdr3_nt: TGTGCCAGCAGGCCCGCGATAGGGCGCACTGAAGCTTTCTTT; cdr3_aa: CASRPAIGRTEAFF; clone_size: many; j_call: TRBJ1-1; v_call: TRBV28; d_call: NA
cdr3_nt: TGTGCCATCAGGGAAGGACAGGGGTATAATTCACCCCTCCACTTT; cdr3_aa: CAIREGQGYNSPLHF; clone_size: NA; j_call: TRBJ1-6; v_call: TRBV10-3; d_call: TRBD1
cdr3_nt: TGTGGCAGGGCCCCGGACAGCTGCCAAGAGACCCAGTACTTC; cdr3_aa: CGRAPDSCQETQYF; clone_size: many; j_call: TRBJ2-5; v_call: TRBV6-1; d_call: NA
cdr3_nt: TGTGCCAGCAGTGAATTTGGGGACAGATTCTACGAGCAGTACTTC; cdr3_aa: CASSEFGDRFYEQYF; clone_size: many; j_call: TRBJ2-7; v_call: TRBV2; d_call: TRBD1
cdr3_nt: TGTGCCAGCAGCTTGGGAGTCGGCTACACAGATACGCAGTATTTT; cdr3_aa: CASSLGVGYTDTQYF; clone_size: NA; j_call: TRBJ2-3; v_call: TRBV5-4; d_call: NA
cdr3_nt: TGTGCCAGCAGTTACGACCAAGACCCTCGGGTCAACTATGGCTACACCTTC; cdr3_aa: CASSYDQDPRVNYGYTF; clone_size: many; j_call: TRBJ1-2; v_call: TRBV6-5; d_call: NA
cdr3_nt: TGTGCCAGCAGCTCCTTTCCCGGGACGGGGACCTACGAGCAGTACTTC; cdr3_aa: CASSSFPGTGTYEQYF; clone_size: many; j_call: TRBJ2-7; v_call: TRBV11-2; d_call: NA
cdr3_nt: TGTGCCAGTGCAAGGACAGGCAGCTCTGGGGCCAACGTCCTGACTTTC; cdr3_aa: CASARTGSSGANVLTF; clone_size: many; j_call: TRBJ2-6; v_call: TRBV7-9; d_call: TRBD1
cdr3_nt: TGTGCCAGCACCCCGATGGTATTCGCCTACGAGCAGTACTTC; cdr3_aa: CASTPMVFAYEQYF; clone_size: many; j_call: TRBJ2-7; v_call: TRBV6-1; d_call: NA
cdr3_nt: TGTGCCAGCAGTTACCCGACTCTCGGTGAAAAACTGTTTTTT; cdr3_aa: CASSYPTLGEKLFF; clone_size: many; j_call: TRBJ1-4; v_call: TRBV6-5; d_call: NA
cdr3_nt: TGCAGTGTCAGGGGCGGATATGGCTACACCTTC; cdr3_aa: CSVRGGYGYTF; clone_size: NA; j_call: TRBJ1-2; v_call: TRBV20-1; d_call: NA